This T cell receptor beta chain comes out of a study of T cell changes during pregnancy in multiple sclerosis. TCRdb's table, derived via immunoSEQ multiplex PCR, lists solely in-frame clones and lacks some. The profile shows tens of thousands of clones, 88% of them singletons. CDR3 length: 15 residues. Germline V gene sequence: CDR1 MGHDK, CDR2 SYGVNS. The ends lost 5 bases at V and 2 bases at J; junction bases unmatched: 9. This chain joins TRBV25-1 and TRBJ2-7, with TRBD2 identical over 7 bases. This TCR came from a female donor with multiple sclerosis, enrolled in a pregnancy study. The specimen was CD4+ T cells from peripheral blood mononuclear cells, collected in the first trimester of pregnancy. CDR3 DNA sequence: TGTGCCAGCAGTCCCGGGCTAGCGGTACCCTACGAGCAGTACTTC. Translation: CASSPGLAVPYEQYF.